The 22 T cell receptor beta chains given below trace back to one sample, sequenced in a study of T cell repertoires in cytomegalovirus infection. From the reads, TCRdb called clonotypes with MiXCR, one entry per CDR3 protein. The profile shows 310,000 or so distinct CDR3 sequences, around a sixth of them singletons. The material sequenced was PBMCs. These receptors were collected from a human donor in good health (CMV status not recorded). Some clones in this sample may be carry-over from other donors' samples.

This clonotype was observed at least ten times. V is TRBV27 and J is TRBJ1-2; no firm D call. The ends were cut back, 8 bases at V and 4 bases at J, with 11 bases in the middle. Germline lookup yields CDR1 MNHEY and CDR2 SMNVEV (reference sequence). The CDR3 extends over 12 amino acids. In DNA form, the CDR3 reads TGTGCCAGCCGCACAGAGAGCTATGGCTACACCTTC. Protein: CASRTESYGYTF.

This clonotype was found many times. DNA for the CDR3: TGTGCCAGCAGCCCCGGGGGGCCGGTTGAAAAACTGTTTTTT. The encoded protein is CASSPGGPVEKLFF. This rearrangement joins TRBV12-3 or TRBV12-4 to TRBJ1-4; D may be TRBD1 (6 bases). V was pared by 6 bases and J by 7 bases, with 15 bases between. The CDR3 runs to 14 residues.

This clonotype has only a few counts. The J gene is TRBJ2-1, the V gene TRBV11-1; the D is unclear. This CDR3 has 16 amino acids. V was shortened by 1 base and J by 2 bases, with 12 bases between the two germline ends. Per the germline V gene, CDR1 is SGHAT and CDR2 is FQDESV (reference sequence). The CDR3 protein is CASSLGPFVAYNEQFF. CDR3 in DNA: TGTGCCAGCAGCTTAGGTCCTTTTGTCGCCTACAATGAGCAGTTCTTC.

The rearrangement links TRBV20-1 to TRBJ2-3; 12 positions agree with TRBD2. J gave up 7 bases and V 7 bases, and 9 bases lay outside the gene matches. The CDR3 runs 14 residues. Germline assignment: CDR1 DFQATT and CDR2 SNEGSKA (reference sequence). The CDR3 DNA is TGCAGTGTGATTAAACTAGCGGGGGGTAATACGCAGTATTTT. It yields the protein CSVIKLAGGNTQYF.

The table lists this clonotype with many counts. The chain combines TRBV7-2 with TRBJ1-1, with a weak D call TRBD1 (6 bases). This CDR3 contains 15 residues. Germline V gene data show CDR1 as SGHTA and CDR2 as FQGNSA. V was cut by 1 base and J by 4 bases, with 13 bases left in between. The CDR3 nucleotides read TGTGCCAGCAGCTTAGAATCTACAGGGTTCACTGAAGCTTTCTTT. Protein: CASSLESTGFTEAFF.

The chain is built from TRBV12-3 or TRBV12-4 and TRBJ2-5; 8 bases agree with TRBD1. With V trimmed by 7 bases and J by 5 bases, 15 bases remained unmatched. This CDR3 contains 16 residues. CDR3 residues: CASTLSRDRGKETQYF. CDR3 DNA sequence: TGTGCCAGCACCCTGAGTCGAGACAGGGGCAAGGAGACCCAGTACTTC.

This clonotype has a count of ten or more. CDR3 sequence (DNA): TGTGCCAGCAGGGCCCAGGGTGAGTCACCCCTCCACTTT. It is translated as CASRAQGESPLHF. V usage is TRBV7-9 and J usage is TRBJ1-6; D perhaps matches TRBD1 (5 bases). V lost 6 bases and J 10 bases, leaving 13 bases between the germline ends. The CDR3 is 13 residues long. Germline values: CDR1 SEHNR, CDR2 FQNEAQ (reference sequence).

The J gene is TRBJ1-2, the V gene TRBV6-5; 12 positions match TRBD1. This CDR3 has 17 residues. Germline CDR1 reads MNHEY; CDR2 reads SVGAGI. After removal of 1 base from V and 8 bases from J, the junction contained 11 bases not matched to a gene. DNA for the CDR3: TGTGCCAGCAGTTACTACCCCACGGGACAGGGGGCGCGGGGCTACACCTTC. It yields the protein CASSYYPTGQGARGYTF.

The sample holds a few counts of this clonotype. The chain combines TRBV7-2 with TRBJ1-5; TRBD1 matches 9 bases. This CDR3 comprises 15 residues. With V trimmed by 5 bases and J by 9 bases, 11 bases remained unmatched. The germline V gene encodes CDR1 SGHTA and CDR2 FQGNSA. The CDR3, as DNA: TGTGCCAGCAGCCAACGGACAGGGGAGGAGCCGCCCCAGCATTTT. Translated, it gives CASSQRTGEEPPQHF.

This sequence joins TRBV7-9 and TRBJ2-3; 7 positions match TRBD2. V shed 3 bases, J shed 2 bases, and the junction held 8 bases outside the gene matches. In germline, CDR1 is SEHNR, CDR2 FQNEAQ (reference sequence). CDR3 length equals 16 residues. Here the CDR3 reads CASSFVSSGPTDTQYF. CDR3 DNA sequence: TGTGCCAGCAGCTTTGTTTCTAGCGGCCCCACAGATACGCAGTATTTT.

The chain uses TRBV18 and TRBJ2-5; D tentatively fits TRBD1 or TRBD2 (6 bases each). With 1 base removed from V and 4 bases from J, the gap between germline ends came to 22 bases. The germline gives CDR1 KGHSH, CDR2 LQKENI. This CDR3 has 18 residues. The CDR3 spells CASSPQRVRSGGGETQYF. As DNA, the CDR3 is TGTGCCAGCTCACCACAGAGGGTACGGAGTGGAGGGGGAGAGACCCAGTACTTC.

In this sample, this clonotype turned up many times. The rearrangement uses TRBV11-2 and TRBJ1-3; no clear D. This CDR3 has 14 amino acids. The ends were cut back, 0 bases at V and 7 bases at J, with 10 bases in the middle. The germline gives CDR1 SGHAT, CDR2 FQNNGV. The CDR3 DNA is TGTGCCAGCAGCTTAGAAGGTTCTTGGAACACCATATATTTT. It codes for CASSLEGSWNTIYF.

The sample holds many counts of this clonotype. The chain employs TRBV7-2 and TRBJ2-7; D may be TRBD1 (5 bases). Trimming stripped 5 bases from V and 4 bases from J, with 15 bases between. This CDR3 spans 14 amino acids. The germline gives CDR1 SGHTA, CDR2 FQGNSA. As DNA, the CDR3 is TGTGCCAGCAGCCCCGGAGCAGGGCCTTACGAGCAGTACTTC. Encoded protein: CASSPGAGPYEQYF.

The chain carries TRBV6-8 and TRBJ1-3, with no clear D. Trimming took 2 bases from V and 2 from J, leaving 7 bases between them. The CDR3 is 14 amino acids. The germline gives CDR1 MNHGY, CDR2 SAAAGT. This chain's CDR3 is CASSYGTAGNTIYF. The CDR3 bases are TGTGCCAGCAGTTACGGAACTGCTGGAAACACCATATATTTT.

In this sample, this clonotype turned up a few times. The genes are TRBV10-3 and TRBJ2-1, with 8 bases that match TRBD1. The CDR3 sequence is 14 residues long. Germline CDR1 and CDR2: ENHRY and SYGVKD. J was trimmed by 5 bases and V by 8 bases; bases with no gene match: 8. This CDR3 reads CAIGRQGTHNEQFF. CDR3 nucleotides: TGTGCCATCGGGAGACAGGGGACCCACAATGAGCAGTTCTTC.

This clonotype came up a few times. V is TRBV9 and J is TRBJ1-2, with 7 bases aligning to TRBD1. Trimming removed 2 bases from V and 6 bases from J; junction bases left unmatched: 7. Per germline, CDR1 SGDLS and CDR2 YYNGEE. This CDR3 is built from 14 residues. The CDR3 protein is CASSVRDRVHGYTF. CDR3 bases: TGTGCCAGCAGCGTCCGAGACAGGGTTCATGGCTACACCTTC.

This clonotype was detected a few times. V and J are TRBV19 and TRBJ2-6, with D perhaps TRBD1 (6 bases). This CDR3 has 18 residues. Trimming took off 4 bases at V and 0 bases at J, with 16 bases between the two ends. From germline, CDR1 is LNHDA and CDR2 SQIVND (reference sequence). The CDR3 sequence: CASSSPPGANSGANVLTF. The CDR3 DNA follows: TGTGCCAGTAGTAGCCCTCCAGGGGCGAACTCTGGGGCCAACGTCCTGACTTTC.

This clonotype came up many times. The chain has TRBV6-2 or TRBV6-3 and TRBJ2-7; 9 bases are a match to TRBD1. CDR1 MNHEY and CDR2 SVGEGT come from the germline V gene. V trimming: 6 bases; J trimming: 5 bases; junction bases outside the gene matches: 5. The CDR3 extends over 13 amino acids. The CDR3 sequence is CASRPTGGHEQYF. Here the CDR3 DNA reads TGTGCCAGCAGACCTACAGGGGGCCACGAGCAGTACTTC.

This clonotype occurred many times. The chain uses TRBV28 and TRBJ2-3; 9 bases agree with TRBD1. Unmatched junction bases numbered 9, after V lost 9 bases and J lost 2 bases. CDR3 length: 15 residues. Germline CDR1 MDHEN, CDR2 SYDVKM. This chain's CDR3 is CASFRTGVITDTQYF. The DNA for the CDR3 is TGTGCCAGTTTCCGGACAGGGGTCATCACAGATACGCAGTATTTT.

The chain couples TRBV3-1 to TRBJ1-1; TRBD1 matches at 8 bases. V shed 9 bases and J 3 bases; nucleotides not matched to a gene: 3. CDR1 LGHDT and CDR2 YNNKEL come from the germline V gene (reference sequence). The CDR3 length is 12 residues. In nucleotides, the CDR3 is TGTGCCAGTCGGACAGGGCACACTGAAGCTTTCTTT. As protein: CASRTGHTEAFF. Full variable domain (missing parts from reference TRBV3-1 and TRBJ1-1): DTAVSQTPKYLVTQMGNDKSIKCEQNLGHDTMYWYKQDSKKFLKIMFSYNNKELIINETVPNRFSPKSPDKAHLNLHINSLELGDSAVYFCASRTGHTEAFFGQGTRLTVV.

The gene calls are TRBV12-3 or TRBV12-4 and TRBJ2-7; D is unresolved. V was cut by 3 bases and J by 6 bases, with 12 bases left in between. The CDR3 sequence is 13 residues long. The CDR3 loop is CASSLLGSGEQYF. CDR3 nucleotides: TGTGCCAGCAGTTTGTTGGGGTCCGGCGAGCAGTACTTC.

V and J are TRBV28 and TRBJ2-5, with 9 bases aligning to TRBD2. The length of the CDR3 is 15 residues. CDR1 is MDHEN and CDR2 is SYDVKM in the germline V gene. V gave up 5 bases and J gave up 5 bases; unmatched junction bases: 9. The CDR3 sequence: CASSVTTAGGETQYF. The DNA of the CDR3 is TGTGCCAGCAGTGTCACTACAGCGGGGGGCGAGACCCAGTACTTC. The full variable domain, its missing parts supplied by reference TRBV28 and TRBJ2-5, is DVKVTQSSRYLVKRTGEKVFLECVQDMDHENMFWYRQDPGLGLRLIYFSYDVKMKEKGDIPEGYSVSREKKERFSLILESASTNQTSMYLCASSVTTAGGETQYFGPGTRLLVL.